These T cell receptor beta chains were read from a single sample in a study of spatial heterogeneity in lung cancer. TCRdb redid the calling of the 5' RACE reads with MiXCR, one entry per CDR3 protein. The repertoire consists of over 6,000 distinct CDR3 sequences, with approximately 9.8% occurring once and the leading ten covering around 24%. The input for sequencing was normal lung tissue next to the tumor, taken at surgery. The origin of the receptors is a male donor with early-stage non-small cell lung cancer. CDR3s include the opening cysteine and the closing phenylalanine or tryptophan. Fields, in order: J gene, V gene, CDR3 protein.

j_gene: TRBJ1-5; v_gene: TRBV6-6; CDR3aa: CASRTGGNQPQHF
j_gene: TRBJ1-2; v_gene: TRBV5-1; CDR3aa: CASSFVGPSNYGYTF
j_gene: TRBJ1-5; v_gene: TRBV19; CDR3aa: CASSIETLRGQPQHF
j_gene: TRBJ1-1; v_gene: TRBV12-3/TRBV12-4; CDR3aa: CASSGTVVNTEAFF
j_gene: TRBJ1-4; v_gene: TRBV20-1; CDR3aa: CSARTGFPGEKLFF
j_gene: TRBJ2-3; v_gene: TRBV20-1; CDR3aa: CSAIRGLQNTQYF
j_gene: TRBJ2-1; v_gene: TRBV5-4; CDR3aa: CASSLAQGLYNEQFF
j_gene: TRBJ1-2; v_gene: TRBV12-3/TRBV12-4; CDR3aa: CASTLHRGGYTF
j_gene: TRBJ2-5; v_gene: TRBV20-1; CDR3aa: CSAIRGASAQETQYF
j_gene: TRBJ2-1; v_gene: TRBV20-1; CDR3aa: CSAKSSGGVSEFF
j_gene: TRBJ2-2; v_gene: TRBV20-1; CDR3aa: CSASPGTSDRELFF
j_gene: TRBJ1-1; v_gene: TRBV28; CDR3aa: CASLVGTEAFF
j_gene: TRBJ2-5; v_gene: TRBV7-2; CDR3aa: CASSSLAQETQYF
j_gene: TRBJ2-1; v_gene: TRBV5-8; CDR3aa: CASSLGGTRGWNEQFF
j_gene: TRBJ1-2; v_gene: TRBV7-6; CDR3aa: CASSTPGTTLVYGYTF
j_gene: TRBJ2-6; v_gene: TRBV2; CDR3aa: CASSEYGRYSGANVLTF
j_gene: TRBJ1-2; v_gene: TRBV6-5; CDR3aa: CASTSIGGTYAGYGYTF
j_gene: TRBJ2-7; v_gene: TRBV20-1; CDR3aa: CSARDDSDEQYF
j_gene: TRBJ2-7; v_gene: TRBV20-1; CDR3aa: CSARRDYEQYF
j_gene: TRBJ2-1; v_gene: TRBV5-1; CDR3aa: CASSFSGRASDNEQFF
j_gene: TRBJ1-2; v_gene: TRBV20-1; CDR3aa: CSASPGPLANYGYTF
j_gene: TRBJ2-4; v_gene: TRBV29-1; CDR3aa: CSVGGQGSKNIQYF
j_gene: TRBJ2-1; v_gene: TRBV29-1; CDR3aa: CSTPSGTGPNEQFF
j_gene: TRBJ1-4; v_gene: TRBV28; CDR3aa: CASLEGSATNEKLFF
j_gene: TRBJ2-1; v_gene: TRBV6-4; CDR3aa: CASSVGTGSYNEQFF
j_gene: TRBJ2-3; v_gene: TRBV28; CDR3aa: CASSFTGTGWDTDTQYF
j_gene: TRBJ2-3; v_gene: TRBV12-3/TRBV12-4; CDR3aa: CAASRRVNSRGTDTQYF
j_gene: TRBJ2-7; v_gene: TRBV4-1; CDR3aa: CASSQEVTLYEQYF
j_gene: TRBJ1-6; v_gene: TRBV5-6; CDR3aa: CASSTQGPYNSPLHF
j_gene: TRBJ2-3; v_gene: TRBV20-1; CDR3aa: CSASGLLSTDTQYF
j_gene: TRBJ2-7; v_gene: TRBV11-2; CDR3aa: CASSPGGFGVEQYF
j_gene: TRBJ2-1; v_gene: TRBV13; CDR3aa: CASSLVLGNEQFF
j_gene: TRBJ2-1; v_gene: TRBV28; CDR3aa: CASTSARAPSSYNEQFF
j_gene: TRBJ1-5; v_gene: TRBV10-3; CDR3aa: CAISDLGGHQPQHF
j_gene: TRBJ2-5; v_gene: TRBV2; CDR3aa: CASSEDQTLGQETQYF
j_gene: TRBJ2-3; v_gene: TRBV19; CDR3aa: CASTMGGGPTDTQYF